These T cell receptor beta chains were read from a single sample in a study of blood T cell repertoires in COVID-19. Measured with immunoSEQ multiplex PCR; TCRdb has only the in-frame clones, and not every one. The sample has about 170,000 clones, around 85% seen once. The sample consisted of peripheral blood. These receptors all come from a man older than 75 with COVID-19, enrolled during active disease. Both conserved end residues are part of each CDR3. Each record gives: CDR3 protein, J gene, clone size, V gene. Size is stated for part of the rows, as once, few or many counts, or as a class when the clone is expanded.

cdr3_aa: CSVDRENTIYF
j_call: TRBJ1-3
clone_size: NA
v_call: TRBV29-1

cdr3_aa: CASGNYMNTEAFF
j_call: TRBJ1-1
clone_size: NA
v_call: TRBV18

cdr3_aa: CASSQRWGRAGELFF
j_call: TRBJ2-2
clone_size: NA
v_call: TRBV3-1/TRBV3-2

cdr3_aa: CSVDTLGQIHNEQFF
j_call: TRBJ2-1
clone_size: NA
v_call: TRBV29-1

cdr3_aa: CASSLGLAGGQNEQFF
j_call: TRBJ2-1
clone_size: NA
v_call: TRBV5-1

cdr3_aa: CASSEATSNQPQHF
j_call: TRBJ1-5
clone_size: NA
v_call: TRBV2

cdr3_aa: CASSLGSGGESYEQYF
j_call: TRBJ2-7
clone_size: NA
v_call: TRBV5-1

cdr3_aa: CASSLEPQQYF
j_call: TRBJ2-3
clone_size: once
v_call: TRBV12-3/TRBV12-4

cdr3_aa: CASSRLGQGDYNEQFF
j_call: TRBJ2-1
clone_size: once
v_call: TRBV7-3

cdr3_aa: CASSWDSGETQYF
j_call: TRBJ2-5
clone_size: NA
v_call: TRBV5-1

cdr3_aa: CASTEENEKLFF
j_call: TRBJ1-4
clone_size: NA
v_call: TRBV10-2

cdr3_aa: CATGSGGRDEQFF
j_call: TRBJ2-1
clone_size: NA
v_call: TRBV24-1

cdr3_aa: CASSVRVNYGYTF
j_call: TRBJ1-2
clone_size: NA
v_call: TRBV12-3/TRBV12-4

cdr3_aa: CASSISGGPQETQYF
j_call: TRBJ2-5
clone_size: NA
v_call: TRBV19

cdr3_aa: CASSGHRGGGELFF
j_call: TRBJ2-2
clone_size: once
v_call: TRBV9

cdr3_aa: CASSYSRNTEAFF
j_call: TRBJ1-1
clone_size: few
v_call: TRBV11-3

cdr3_aa: CASSVTGTGVTYEQYF
j_call: TRBJ2-7
clone_size: NA
v_call: TRBV7-2

cdr3_aa: CASSRGPTGDTGELFF
j_call: TRBJ2-2
clone_size: NA
v_call: TRBV5-1

cdr3_aa: CASSYDRNTEAFF
j_call: TRBJ1-1
clone_size: NA
v_call: TRBV6-2/TRBV6-3

cdr3_aa: CASSRMGTGTSPLHF
j_call: TRBJ1-6
clone_size: NA
v_call: TRBV4-3

cdr3_aa: CASSFSALGRTRSYNSPLHF
j_call: TRBJ1-6
clone_size: NA
v_call: TRBV27

cdr3_aa: CASSLIRGTGGEQYF
j_call: TRBJ2-7
clone_size: NA
v_call: TRBV11-2

cdr3_aa: CASSSDYSNQPQHF
j_call: TRBJ1-5
clone_size: NA
v_call: TRBV11-3

cdr3_aa: CATSGVSFEQFF
j_call: TRBJ2-1
clone_size: NA
v_call: TRBV11-2

cdr3_aa: CASSEKARSSYNSPLHF
j_call: TRBJ1-6
clone_size: NA
v_call: TRBV6-1

cdr3_aa: CASSQGASALYF
j_call: TRBJ2-4
clone_size: NA
v_call: TRBV3-1/TRBV3-2

cdr3_aa: CASSLVSPISDGYTF
j_call: TRBJ1-2
clone_size: NA
v_call: TRBV5-5

cdr3_aa: CASSYSRGQGQFF
j_call: TRBJ2-1
clone_size: NA
v_call: TRBV6-5

cdr3_aa: CASSLGGTMNTEAFF
j_call: TRBJ1-1
clone_size: NA
v_call: TRBV5-1

cdr3_aa: CATSDLERSQPQHF
j_call: TRBJ1-5
clone_size: NA
v_call: TRBV24-1

cdr3_aa: CASSYYSGTEAFF
j_call: TRBJ1-1
clone_size: NA
v_call: TRBV5-1

cdr3_aa: CATSEGSGTGGNQPQHF
j_call: TRBJ1-5
clone_size: NA
v_call: TRBV24-1

cdr3_aa: CASKDRFSYTDTQYF
j_call: TRBJ2-3
clone_size: NA
v_call: TRBV7-2

cdr3_aa: CASSDGTTTDTQYF
j_call: TRBJ2-3
clone_size: NA
v_call: TRBV10-2

cdr3_aa: CASTYRPNTEAFF
j_call: TRBJ1-1
clone_size: NA
v_call: TRBV2

cdr3_aa: CASGLALSGADYEKLFF
j_call: TRBJ1-4
clone_size: NA
v_call: TRBV12-5

cdr3_aa: CASSLRTGGTDTQYF
j_call: TRBJ2-3
clone_size: NA
v_call: TRBV7-9

cdr3_aa: CASSVDRGPSPLHF
j_call: TRBJ1-6
clone_size: NA
v_call: TRBV9

cdr3_aa: CASSERPNYGYTF
j_call: TRBJ1-2
clone_size: NA
v_call: TRBV2

cdr3_aa: CASTGFGGYTF
j_call: TRBJ1-2
clone_size: few
v_call: TRBV19

cdr3_aa: CASSYSGEKLFF
j_call: TRBJ1-4
clone_size: NA
v_call: TRBV6-6

cdr3_aa: CASSYRGSGGEKLFF
j_call: TRBJ1-4
clone_size: NA
v_call: TRBV6-5

cdr3_aa: CATSRGSGGQGGYTF
j_call: TRBJ1-2
clone_size: NA
v_call: TRBV15

cdr3_aa: CASSPTGGTNEKLFF
j_call: TRBJ1-4
clone_size: NA
v_call: TRBV19

cdr3_aa: CASSFAYEQYF
j_call: TRBJ2-7
clone_size: NA
v_call: TRBV5-6

cdr3_aa: CASSDGLRSRYEQFF
j_call: TRBJ2-1
clone_size: NA
v_call: TRBV6-1

cdr3_aa: CASSAMGQGKYEQYF
j_call: TRBJ2-7
clone_size: NA
v_call: TRBV5-1

cdr3_aa: CASSPGGGGYTF
j_call: TRBJ1-2
clone_size: NA
v_call: TRBV3-1/TRBV3-2

cdr3_aa: CASSLGLEGTQYF
j_call: TRBJ2-3
clone_size: NA
v_call: TRBV7-3

cdr3_aa: CASSVDGGVEKLFF
j_call: TRBJ1-4
clone_size: once
v_call: TRBV9

cdr3_aa: CASSQTRASLHF
j_call: TRBJ1-6
clone_size: many
v_call: TRBV6-6

cdr3_aa: CASSYTGVQETQYF
j_call: TRBJ2-5
clone_size: NA
v_call: TRBV3-1/TRBV3-2

cdr3_aa: CASSQESGLNTEAFF
j_call: TRBJ1-1
clone_size: NA
v_call: TRBV4-1

cdr3_aa: CASSLQGNTIYF
j_call: TRBJ1-3
clone_size: NA
v_call: TRBV5-6